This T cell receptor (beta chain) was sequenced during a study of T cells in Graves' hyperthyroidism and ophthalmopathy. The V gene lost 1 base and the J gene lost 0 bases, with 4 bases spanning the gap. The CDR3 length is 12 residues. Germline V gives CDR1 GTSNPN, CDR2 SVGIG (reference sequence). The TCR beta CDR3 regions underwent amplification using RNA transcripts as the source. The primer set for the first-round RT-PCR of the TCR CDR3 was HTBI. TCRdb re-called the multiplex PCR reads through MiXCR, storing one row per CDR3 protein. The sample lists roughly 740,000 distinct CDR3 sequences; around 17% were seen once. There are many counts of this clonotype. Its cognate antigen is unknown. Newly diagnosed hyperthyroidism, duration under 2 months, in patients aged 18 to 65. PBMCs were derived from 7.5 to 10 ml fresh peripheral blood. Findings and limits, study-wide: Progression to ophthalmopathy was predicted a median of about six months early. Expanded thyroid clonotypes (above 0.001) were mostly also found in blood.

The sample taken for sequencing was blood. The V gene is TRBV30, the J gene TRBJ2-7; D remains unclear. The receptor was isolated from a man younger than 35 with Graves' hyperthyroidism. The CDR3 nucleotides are TGTGCCTGGAGTGAGGCCTCCTACGAGCAGTACTTC. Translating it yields CAWSEASYEQYF. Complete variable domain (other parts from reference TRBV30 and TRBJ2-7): SQTIHQWPATLVQPVGSPLSLECTVEGTSNPNLYWYRQAAGRGLQLLFYSVGIGQISSEVPQNLSASRPQDRQFILSSKKLLLSDSGFYLCAWSEASYEQYFGPGTRLTVT.